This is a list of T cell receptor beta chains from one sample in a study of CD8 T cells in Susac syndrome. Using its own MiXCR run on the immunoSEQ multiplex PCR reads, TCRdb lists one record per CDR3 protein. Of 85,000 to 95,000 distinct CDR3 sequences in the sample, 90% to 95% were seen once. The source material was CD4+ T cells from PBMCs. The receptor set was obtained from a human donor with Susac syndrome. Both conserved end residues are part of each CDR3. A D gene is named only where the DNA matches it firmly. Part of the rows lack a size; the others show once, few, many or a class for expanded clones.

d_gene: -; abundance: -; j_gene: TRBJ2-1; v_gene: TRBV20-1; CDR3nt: TGCAGTGCTAGGTACCCTCCCAATGAGCAGTTCTTC; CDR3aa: CSARYPPNEQFF
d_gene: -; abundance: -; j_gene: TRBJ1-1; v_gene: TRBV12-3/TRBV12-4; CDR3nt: TGTGCCAGCAGTCCCCACAAGCCCACTGAAGCTTTCTTT; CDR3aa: CASSPHKPTEAFF
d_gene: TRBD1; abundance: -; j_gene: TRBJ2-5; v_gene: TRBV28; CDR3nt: TGTGCCAGCAGTCCAGAGACAGGGGGAAAGACCCAGTACTTC; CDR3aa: CASSPETGGKTQYF
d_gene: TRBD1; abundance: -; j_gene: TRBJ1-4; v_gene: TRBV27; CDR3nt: TGTGCCAGCAGTTTCGGACAGGGAGCAAAACTGTTTTTT; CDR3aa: CASSFGQGAKLFF
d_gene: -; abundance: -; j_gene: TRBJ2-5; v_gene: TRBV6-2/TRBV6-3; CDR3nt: TGTGCCAGCAGTTACACCGCAGGGGGGGAGACCCAGTACTTC; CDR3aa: CASSYTAGGETQYF
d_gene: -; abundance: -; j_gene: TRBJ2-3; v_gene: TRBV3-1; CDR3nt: TGTGCCAGCAGGCGGGGTAGCACAGATACGCAGTATTTT; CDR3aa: CASRRGSTDTQYF
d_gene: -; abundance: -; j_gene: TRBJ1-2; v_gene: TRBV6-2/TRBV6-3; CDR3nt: TGTGCCAGCAGTTACGACCGTTACTATGGCTACACCTTC; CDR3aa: CASSYDRYYGYTF
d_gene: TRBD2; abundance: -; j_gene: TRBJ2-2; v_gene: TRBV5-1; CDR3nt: TGCGCCAGCAGCTTGGCTCGGGGGGGAGCGAACACCGGGGAGCTGTTTTTT; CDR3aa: CASSLARGGANTGELFF
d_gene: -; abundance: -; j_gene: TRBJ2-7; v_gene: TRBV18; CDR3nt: TGTGCCAGCTCACCAAAGGGGGACGAGCAGTACTTC; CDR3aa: CASSPKGDEQYF
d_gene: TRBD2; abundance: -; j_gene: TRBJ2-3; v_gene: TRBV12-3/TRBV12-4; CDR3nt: TGTGCCAGCAGTTTTGGACTAGACACAGATACGCAGTATTTT; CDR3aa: CASSFGLDTDTQYF
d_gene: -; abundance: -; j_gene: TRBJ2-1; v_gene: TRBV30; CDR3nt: TGTGCCTGGAGTGGGACTACCAATGAGCAGTTCTTC; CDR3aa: CAWSGTTNEQFF
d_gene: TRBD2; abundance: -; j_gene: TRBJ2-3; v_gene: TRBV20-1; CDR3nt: TGCAGTGCTAAACTAGCGGGGACAGATACGCAGTATTTT; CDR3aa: CSAKLAGTDTQYF
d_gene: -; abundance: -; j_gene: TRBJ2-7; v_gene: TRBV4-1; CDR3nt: TGCGCCAGCAGCCCACCCGCGTCAGGCCGCTCCTACGAGCAGTACTTC; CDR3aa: CASSPPASGRSYEQYF
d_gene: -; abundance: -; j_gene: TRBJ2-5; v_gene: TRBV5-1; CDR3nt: TGCGCCAGCAGCTTGGCCGGGTCCGGGGAGACCCAGTACTTC; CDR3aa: CASSLAGSGETQYF
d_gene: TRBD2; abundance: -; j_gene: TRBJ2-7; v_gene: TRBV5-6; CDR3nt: TGTGCCAGCAGTCGACCACTAGCGGGGGAATCCTACGAGCAGTACTTC; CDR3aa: CASSRPLAGESYEQYF
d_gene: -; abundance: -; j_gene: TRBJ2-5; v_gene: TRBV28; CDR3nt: TGTGCCAGCAGCCTCCTTCCGAGGAAAGAGACCCAGTACTTC; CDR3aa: CASSLLPRKETQYF
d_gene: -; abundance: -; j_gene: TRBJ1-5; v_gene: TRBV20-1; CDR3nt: TGCAGTGCTCAACCCCCAGGATTACATCAGCCCCAGCATTTT; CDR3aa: CSAQPPGLHQPQHF
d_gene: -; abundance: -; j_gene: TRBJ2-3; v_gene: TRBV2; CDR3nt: TGTGCCAGCAGGAGGGTGGCAGATACGCAGTATTTT; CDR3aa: CASRRVADTQYF
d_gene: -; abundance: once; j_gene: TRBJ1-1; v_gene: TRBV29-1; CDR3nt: TGCAGCGTTCCGGACCTCGGGAACACTGAAGCTTTCTTT; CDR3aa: CSVPDLGNTEAFF
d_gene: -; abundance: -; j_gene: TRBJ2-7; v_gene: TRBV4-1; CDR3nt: TGCGCCAGCAGCCAACAACCCGGACAGACGTTCTACGAGCAGTACTTC; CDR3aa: CASSQQPGQTFYEQYF
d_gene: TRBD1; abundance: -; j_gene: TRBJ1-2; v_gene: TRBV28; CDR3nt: TGTGCCAGCAGTATGGGACAGTATGGCTACACCTTC; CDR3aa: CASSMGQYGYTF
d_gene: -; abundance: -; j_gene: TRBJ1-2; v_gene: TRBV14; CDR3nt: TGTGCCAGCAGCTACCGGACGGGGGCGAATGGCTACACCTTC; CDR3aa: CASSYRTGANGYTF
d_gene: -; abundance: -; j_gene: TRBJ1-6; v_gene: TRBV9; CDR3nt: TGTGCCAGCGGGAATTCACCCCTCCACTTT; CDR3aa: CASGNSPLHF
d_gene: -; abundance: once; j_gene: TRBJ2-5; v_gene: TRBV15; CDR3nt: TGTGCCACCAGCAGAGACCGATTGGGGATACAAGAGACCCAGTACTTC; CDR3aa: CATSRDRLGIQETQYF
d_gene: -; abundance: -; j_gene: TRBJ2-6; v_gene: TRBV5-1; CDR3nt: TGCGCCAGCAGCTTGGTTGTCTCTGGGGCCAACGTCCTGACTTTC; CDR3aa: CASSLVVSGANVLTF
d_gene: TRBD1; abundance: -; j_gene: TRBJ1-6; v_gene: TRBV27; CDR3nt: TGTGCCAGCAGTTTAGAGGGGGCCTTTTCACCCCTCCACTTT; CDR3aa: CASSLEGAFSPLHF
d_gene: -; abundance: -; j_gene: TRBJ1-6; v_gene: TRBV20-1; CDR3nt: TGCAGTGCTAGAGATACGAGAGTATCACCCCTCCACTTT; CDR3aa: CSARDTRVSPLHF
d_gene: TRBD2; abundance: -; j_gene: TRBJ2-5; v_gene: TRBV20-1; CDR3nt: TGCAGTTCGGGACTAGCGGGAAGTGCAAAGACCCAGTACTTC; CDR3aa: CSSGLAGSAKTQYF
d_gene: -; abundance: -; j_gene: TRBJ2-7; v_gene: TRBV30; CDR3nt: TGTGCCTGGAGTGGAGAGGAGCAGTACTTC; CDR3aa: CAWSGEEQYF
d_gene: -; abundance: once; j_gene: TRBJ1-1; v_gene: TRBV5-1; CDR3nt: TGCGCCAGCAAGGGTGAGGGGGAAGCTTTCTTT; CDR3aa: CASKGEGEAFF
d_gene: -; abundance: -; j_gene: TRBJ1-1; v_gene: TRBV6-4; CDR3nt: TGTGCCAGCAGTGACTCGGGGGGAGAGACTGAAGCTTTCTTT; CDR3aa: CASSDSGGETEAFF
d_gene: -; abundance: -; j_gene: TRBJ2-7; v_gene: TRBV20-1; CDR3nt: TGCAGTGCTAGGAGGGATAACCCCTACGAGCAGTACTTC; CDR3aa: CSARRDNPYEQYF
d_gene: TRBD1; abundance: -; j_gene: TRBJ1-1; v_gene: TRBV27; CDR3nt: TGTGCCAGCAGTTTGGCGCCGGCCGGGGGGACAGGTGAAGCTTTCTTT; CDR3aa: CASSLAPAGGTGEAFF
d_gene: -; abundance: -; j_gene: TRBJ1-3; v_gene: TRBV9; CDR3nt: TGTGCCAGCAGCGTAGAAGTCGGGACTACTGGAAACACCATATATTTT; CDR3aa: CASSVEVGTTGNTIYF
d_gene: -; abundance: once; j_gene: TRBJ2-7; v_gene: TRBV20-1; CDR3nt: TGCAGTGCTAGAGATGGGGCTTTATCCCTATACGAGCAGTACTTC; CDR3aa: CSARDGALSLYEQYF
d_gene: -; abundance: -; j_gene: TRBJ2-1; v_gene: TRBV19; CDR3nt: TGTGCCAGTAGTATCGCGTGGGACTGGCAGTTCTTC; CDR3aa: CASSIAWDWQFF
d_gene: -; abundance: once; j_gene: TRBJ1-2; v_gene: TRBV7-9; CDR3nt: TGTGCCAGCAGCGTGGAGGGACGGACCTATGGCTACACCTTC; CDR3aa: CASSVEGRTYGYTF
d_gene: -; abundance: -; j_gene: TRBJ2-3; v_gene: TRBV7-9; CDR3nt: TGTGCCAGCAGCCCGGACAGAAGCACAGATACGCAGTATTTT; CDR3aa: CASSPDRSTDTQYF
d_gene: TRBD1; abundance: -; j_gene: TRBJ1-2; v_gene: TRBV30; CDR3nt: TGTGCCTGGAGTGAAGGACAGGGGACCCCGGCCTACTATGGCTACACCTTC; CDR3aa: CAWSEGQGTPAYYGYTF
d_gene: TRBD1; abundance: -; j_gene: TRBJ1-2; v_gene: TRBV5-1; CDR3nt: TGCGCCAGCAGCTTGGCAGGGGGCGGTGGCTACACCTTC; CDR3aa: CASSLAGGGGYTF
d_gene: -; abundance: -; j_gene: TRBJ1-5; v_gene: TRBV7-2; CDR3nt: TGTGCCGTTGGTGGGATTAATCAGCCCCAGCATTTT; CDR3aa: CAVGGINQPQHF
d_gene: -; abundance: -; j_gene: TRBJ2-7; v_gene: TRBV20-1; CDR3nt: TGCAGTGTTGGTCGGGGTCGGCAGTACTTC; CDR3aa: CSVGRGRQYF
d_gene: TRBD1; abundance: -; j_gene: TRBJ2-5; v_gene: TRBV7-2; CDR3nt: TGTGCCAGCAGCTTAGCGCTGGCAGGGGGTCCCCAGTACTTC; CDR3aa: CASSLALAGGPQYF
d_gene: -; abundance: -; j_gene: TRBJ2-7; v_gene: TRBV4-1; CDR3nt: TGCGCCAGCAGCCAAATTCCGGGGACCTACGAGCAGTACTTC; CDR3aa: CASSQIPGTYEQYF
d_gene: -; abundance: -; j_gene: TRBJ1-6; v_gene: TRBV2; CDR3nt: TGTGCCAGCAGGGAATCCATCTCCTATAATTCACCCCTCCACTTT; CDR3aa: CASRESISYNSPLHF
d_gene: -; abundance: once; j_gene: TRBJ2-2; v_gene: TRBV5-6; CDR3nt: TGTGCCAGCAGCTTGGGACAGCTCACCGGGGAGCTGTTTTTT; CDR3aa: CASSLGQLTGELFF
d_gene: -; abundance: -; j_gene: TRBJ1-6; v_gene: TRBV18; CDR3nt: TGTGCCAGCTCACCCTCCCTCTTGATGAGGGTTCGGAATTCACCCCTCCACTTT; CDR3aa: CASSPSLLMRVRNSPLHF
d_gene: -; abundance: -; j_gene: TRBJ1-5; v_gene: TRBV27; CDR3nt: TGTGCCAGCAGTCCCCTTAATCAGCCCCAGCATTTT; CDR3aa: CASSPLNQPQHF
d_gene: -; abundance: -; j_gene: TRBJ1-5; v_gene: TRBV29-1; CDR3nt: TGCAGCGTTTCAGGGTGGGATCAGCCCCAGCATTTT; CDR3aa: CSVSGWDQPQHF
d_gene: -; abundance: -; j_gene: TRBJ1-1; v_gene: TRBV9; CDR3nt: TGTGCCAGCAGCGTAGATCGGGCGAGGAAAATGAACACTGAAGCTTTCTTT; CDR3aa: CASSVDRARKMNTEAFF
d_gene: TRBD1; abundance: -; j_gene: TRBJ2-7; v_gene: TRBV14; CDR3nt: TGTGCCAGCAGCCAGCGCTTCGGACAGGCGAGTAACGAGCAGTACTTC; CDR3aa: CASSQRFGQASNEQYF
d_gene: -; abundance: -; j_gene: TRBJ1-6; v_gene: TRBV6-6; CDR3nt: TGTGCCACCAACCGGGCCATAGATTCACCCCTCCACTTT; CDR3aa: CATNRAIDSPLHF
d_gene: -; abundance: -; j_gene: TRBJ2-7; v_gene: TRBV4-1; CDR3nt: TGCGCCAGCCGGGGGATTGGGGCCTACGAGCAGTACTTC; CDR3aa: CASRGIGAYEQYF
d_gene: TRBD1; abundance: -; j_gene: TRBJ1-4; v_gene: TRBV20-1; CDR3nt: TGCAGTGCTAGACCGCCTCGACAGGGGATAACTAATGAAAAACTGTTTTTT; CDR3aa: CSARPPRQGITNEKLFF
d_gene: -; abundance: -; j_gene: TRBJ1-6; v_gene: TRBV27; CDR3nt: TGTGCCAGCAACGCCTTCGGGGGGTTTACATCACCCCTCCACTTT; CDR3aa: CASNAFGGFTSPLHF
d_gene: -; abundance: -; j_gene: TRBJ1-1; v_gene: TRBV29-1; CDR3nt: TGCAGCGTTGCCACTACGGGGGGCACTGAAGCTTTCTTT; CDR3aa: CSVATTGGTEAFF